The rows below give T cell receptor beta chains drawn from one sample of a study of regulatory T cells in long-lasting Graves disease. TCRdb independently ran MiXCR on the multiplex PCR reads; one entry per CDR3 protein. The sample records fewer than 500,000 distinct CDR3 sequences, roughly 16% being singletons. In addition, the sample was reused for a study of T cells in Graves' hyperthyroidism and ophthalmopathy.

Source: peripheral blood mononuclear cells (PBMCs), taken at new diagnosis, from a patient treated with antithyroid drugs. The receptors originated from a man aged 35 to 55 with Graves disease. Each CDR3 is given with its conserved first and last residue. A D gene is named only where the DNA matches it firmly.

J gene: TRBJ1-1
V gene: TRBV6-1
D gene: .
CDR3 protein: CASSEEGIEAFF

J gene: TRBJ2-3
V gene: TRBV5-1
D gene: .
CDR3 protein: CASSLGVAIHADTQYF

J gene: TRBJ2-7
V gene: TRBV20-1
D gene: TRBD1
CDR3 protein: CSAGDRGLYEQYF

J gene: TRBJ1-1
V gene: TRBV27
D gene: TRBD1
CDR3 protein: CASSYRGRMNTEAFF

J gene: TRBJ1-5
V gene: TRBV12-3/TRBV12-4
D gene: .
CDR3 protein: CASSLLLGGAYNQPQHF

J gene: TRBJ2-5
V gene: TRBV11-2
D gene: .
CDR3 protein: CASSRNGMSETQYF

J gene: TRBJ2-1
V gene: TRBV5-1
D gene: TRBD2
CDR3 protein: CASSPSPGTSGYNEQFF

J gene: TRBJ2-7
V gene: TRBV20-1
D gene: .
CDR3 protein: CSASPLLGAYEQYF

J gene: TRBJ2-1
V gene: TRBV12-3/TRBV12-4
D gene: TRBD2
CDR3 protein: CASRDSGRAYNEQFF

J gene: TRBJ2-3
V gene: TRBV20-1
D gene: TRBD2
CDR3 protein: CSASGLAGVTDTQYF

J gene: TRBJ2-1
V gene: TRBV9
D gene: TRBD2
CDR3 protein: CASSGRGGDYMDEQFF

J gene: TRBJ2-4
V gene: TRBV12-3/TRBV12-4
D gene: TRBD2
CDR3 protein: CASSLRGSFGKNIQYF

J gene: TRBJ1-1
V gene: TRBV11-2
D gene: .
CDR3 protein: CASSLEGRNTEAFF

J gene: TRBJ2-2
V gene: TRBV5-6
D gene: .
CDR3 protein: CASSPTASPPGELFF

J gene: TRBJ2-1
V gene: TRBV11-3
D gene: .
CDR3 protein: CASSLNRWLVHEQFF

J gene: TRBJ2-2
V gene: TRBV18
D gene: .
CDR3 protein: CASSPPGLANTGELFF

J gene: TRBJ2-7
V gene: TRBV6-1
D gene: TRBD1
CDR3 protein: CASNRDRQYEQYF

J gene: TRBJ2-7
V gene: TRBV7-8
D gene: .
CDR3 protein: CASSLVAFGYEQYF

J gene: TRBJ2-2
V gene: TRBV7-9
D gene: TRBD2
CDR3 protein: CASSATSGHTGELFF

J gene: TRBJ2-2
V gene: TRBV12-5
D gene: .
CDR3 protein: CASGFGSGEFTGELFF

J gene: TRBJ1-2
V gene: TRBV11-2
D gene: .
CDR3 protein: CASSLDRNGFYGYTF

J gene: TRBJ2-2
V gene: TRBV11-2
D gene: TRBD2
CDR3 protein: CASREREGGGELFF

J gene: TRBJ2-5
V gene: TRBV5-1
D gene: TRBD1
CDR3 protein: CASSHRQGQETQYF

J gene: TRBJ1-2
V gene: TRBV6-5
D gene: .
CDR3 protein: CASSYWGLEDGYTF

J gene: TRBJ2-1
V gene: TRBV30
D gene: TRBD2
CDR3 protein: CAWSVPAGGPYNEQFF

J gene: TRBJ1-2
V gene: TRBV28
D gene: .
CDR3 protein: CASRTSGEGSYGYTF

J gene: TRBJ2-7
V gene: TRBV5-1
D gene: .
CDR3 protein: CASSYGPGSYEQYF

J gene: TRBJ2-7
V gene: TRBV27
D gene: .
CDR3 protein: CASSLSGVAWTYEQYF

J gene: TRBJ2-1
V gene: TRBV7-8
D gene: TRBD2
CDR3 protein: CASSLGLVPRNEQFF

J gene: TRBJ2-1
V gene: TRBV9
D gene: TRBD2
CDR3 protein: CAGSPGGGLGDEQFF

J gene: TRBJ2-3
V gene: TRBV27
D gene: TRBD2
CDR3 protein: CASSKGTSGTDTQYF

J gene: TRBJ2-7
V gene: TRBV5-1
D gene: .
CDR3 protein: CASSLGLGIARSYEQYF

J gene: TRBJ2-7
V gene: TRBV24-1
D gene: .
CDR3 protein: CATSAGARSEQYF

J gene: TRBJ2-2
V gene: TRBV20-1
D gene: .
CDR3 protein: CSARGGGTEELFF

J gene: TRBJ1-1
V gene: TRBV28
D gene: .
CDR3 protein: CASSLVGGRTEAFF

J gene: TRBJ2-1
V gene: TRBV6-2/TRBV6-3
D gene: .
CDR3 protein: CASSDLHRSYNEQFF

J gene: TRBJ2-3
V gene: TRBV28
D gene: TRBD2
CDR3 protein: CASISLPTSGVTDTQYF

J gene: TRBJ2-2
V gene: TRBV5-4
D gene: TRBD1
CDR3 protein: CASSKNLGQGLAGELFF

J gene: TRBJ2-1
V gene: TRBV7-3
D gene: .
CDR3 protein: CASSLGYSYNEQFF

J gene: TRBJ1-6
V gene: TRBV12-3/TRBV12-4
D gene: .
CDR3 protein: CASSFRGQHNSPLHF

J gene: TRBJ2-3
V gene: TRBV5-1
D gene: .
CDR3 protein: CASSLDQVDTQYF